The T cell receptor beta chain described here comes from a study of control samples from healthy donors and cancer patients. Libraries were prepared by immunoSEQ multiplex PCR; TCRdb keeps only in-frame clonotypes and omits some of them. The repertoire holds under 200,000 clones, with around 93% as singletons. V dropped 7 bases and J dropped 0; count of bases not matched to a gene: 6. Germline CDR1 LNHDA, CDR2 SQIVND (reference sequence). This CDR3 contains 15 residues. V gene TRBV19 combines with J gene TRBJ2-4; 7 bases line up with TRBD1. The clonotype originates from a woman aged 55-70 years in good health. The sample was blood. CDR3 sequence (DNA): TGTGCCAGTACCCGGGACAGATTAGCCAAAAACATTCAGTACTTC. The encoded protein is CASTRDRLAKNIQYF.